This T cell receptor beta chain was sequenced for a study of T-cell memory formation after mild COVID-19. The wider study: TCR clusters mostly belonged to single donors.

V shed 0 bases and J 6 bases; nucleotides not matched to a gene: 2. The V gene's germline CDR1 is SGHRS and CDR2 YFSETQ. The CDR3 spans 14 residues. Points from the study as a whole: The finding that pre-infection memory included some responding clones suggested that cross-reactive memory joined.

This clonotype was recorded a few times. Its antigen is not identified. Libraries for TCRalpha and TCRbeta carried sample barcodes and unique molecular identifiers via 5'RACE. TCRdb processed the 5' RACE reads anew with MiXCR; each CDR3 protein has one entry. The sample includes approximately 250,000 distinct CDR3 sequences, over 15% of them seen just once. Sequencing was done on a sample of PBMCs or a T cell subset sorted from them (not recorded which). This sequence was found in a man younger than 30 who had mild COVID-19 (a few samples of this study predate the infection). Cell type and time point are not known. The genes are TRBV5-1 and TRBJ1-3; the match to TRBD1 covers 8 bases. The CDR3 loop reads CASSLGTGQNTIYF. The CDR3 bases are TGCGCCAGCAGCTTGGGGACAGGGCAAAACACCATATATTTT. Using reference TRBV5-1 and TRBJ1-3 for the parts outside the CDR3, the full variable domain is KAGVTQTPRYLIKTRGQQVTLSCSPISGHRSVSWYQQTPGQGLQFLFEYFSETQRNKGNFPGRFSGRQFSNSRSEMNVSTLELGDSALYLCASSLGTGQNTIYFGEGSWLTVV.